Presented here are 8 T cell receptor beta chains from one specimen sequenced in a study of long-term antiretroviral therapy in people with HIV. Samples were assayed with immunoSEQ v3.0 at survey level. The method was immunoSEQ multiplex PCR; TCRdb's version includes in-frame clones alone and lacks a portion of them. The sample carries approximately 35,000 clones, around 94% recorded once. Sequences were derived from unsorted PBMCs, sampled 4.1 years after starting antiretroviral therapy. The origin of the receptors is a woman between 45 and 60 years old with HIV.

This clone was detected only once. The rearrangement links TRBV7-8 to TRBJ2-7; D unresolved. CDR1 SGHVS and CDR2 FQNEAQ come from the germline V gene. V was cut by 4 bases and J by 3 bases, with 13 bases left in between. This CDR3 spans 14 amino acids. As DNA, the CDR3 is TGTGCCAGCAGCTCATTCAGTCAGGACTACGAGCAGTACTTC. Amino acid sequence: CASSSFSQDYEQYF. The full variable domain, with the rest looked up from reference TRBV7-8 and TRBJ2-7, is GAGVSQSPRYKVAKRGQDVALRCDPISGHVSLFWYQQALGQGPEFLTYFQNEAQLDKSGLPSDRFFAERPEGSVSTLKIQRTQQEDSAVYLCASSSFSQDYEQYFGPGTRLTVT.

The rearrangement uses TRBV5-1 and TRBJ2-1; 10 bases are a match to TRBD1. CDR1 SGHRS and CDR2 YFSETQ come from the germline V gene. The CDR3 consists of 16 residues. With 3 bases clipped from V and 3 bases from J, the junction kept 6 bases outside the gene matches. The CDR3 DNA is TGCGCCAGCAGCTGGGGGGACAGGGGTAACTACAATGAGCAGTTCTTC. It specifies CASSWGDRGNYNEQFF. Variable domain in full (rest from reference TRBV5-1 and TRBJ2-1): KAGVTQTPRYLIKTRGQQVTLSCSPISGHRSVSWYQQTPGQGLQFLFEYFSETQRNKGNFPGRFSGRQFSNSRSEMNVSTLELGDSALYLCASSWGDRGNYNEQFFGPGTRLTVL.

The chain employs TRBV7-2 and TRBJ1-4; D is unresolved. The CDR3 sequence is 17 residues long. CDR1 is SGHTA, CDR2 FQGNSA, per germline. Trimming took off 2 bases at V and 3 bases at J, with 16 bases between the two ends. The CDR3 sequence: CASSLLGLSGANEKLFF. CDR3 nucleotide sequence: TGTGCCAGCAGCTTATTAGGTTTAAGTGGAGCTAATGAAAAACTGTTTTTT.

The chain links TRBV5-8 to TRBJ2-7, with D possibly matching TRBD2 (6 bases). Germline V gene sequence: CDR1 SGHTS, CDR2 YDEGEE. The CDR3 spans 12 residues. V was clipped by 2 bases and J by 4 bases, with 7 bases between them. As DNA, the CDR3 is TGTGCCAGCAGCTTCCGGGGGTACGAGCAGTACTTC. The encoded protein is CASSFRGYEQYF.

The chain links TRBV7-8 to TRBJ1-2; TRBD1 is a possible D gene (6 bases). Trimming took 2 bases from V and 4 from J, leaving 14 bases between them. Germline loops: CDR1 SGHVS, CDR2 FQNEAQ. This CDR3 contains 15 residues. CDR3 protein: CASSLRGGGSYGYTF. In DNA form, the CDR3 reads TGTGCCAGCAGCTTACGGGGGGGCGGGAGCTATGGCTACACCTTC.

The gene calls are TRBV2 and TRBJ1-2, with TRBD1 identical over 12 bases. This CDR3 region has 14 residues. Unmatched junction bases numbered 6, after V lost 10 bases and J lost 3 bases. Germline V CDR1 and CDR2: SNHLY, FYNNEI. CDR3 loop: CATGQGAFDYGYTF. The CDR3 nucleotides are TGTGCCACGGGACAGGGGGCGTTTGACTATGGCTACACCTTC.

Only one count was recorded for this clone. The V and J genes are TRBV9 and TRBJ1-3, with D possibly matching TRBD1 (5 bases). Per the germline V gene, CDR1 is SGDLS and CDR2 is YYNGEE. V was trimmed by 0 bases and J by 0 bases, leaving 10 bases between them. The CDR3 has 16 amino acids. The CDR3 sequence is CASSVDPGLSGNTIYF. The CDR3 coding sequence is TGTGCCAGCAGCGTAGATCCAGGGCTCTCTGGAAACACCATATATTTT.

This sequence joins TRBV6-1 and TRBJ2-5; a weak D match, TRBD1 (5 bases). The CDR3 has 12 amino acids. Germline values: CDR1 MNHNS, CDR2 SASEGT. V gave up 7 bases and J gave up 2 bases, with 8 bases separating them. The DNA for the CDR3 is TGTGCCAGCACCCAGGGTCAAGAGACCCAGTACTTC. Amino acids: CASTQGQETQYF.